This TCR beta chain comes out of a study of T cell changes during pregnancy in multiple sclerosis. The ends were cut back, 10 bases at V and 7 bases at J, with 22 bases in the middle. CDR1 and CDR2 (germline): MNHNS, SASEGT. This CDR3 contains 15 residues. Method: immunoSEQ multiplex PCR; TCRdb's copy keeps in-frame clones and lacks some. This sample has roughly 80,000 clones, with around nine tenths found just once. The chain recombines TRBV6-1 with TRBJ1-4, with D unclear. The source material was peripheral blood, sampled before pregnancy. This TCR was recovered from a female donor with multiple sclerosis, enrolled in a pregnancy study. CDR3 DNA sequence: TGTGCCACCCTACCCACGAGACTAGCAGGTGAAAAACTGTTTTTT. It yields the protein CATLPTRLAGEKLFF.